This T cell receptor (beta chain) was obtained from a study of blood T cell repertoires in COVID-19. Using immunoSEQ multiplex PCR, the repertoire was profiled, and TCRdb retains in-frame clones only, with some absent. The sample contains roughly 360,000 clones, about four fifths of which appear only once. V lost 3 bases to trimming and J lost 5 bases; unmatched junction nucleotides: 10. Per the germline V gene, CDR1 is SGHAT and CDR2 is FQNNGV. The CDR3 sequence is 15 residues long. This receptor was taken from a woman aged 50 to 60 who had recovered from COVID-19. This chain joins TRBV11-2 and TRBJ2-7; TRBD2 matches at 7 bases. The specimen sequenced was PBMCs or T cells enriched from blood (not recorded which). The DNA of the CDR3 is TGTGCCAGCAGCTTTTCCACCGGGACTACCAACGAGCAGTACTTC. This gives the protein CASSFSTGTTNEQYF.